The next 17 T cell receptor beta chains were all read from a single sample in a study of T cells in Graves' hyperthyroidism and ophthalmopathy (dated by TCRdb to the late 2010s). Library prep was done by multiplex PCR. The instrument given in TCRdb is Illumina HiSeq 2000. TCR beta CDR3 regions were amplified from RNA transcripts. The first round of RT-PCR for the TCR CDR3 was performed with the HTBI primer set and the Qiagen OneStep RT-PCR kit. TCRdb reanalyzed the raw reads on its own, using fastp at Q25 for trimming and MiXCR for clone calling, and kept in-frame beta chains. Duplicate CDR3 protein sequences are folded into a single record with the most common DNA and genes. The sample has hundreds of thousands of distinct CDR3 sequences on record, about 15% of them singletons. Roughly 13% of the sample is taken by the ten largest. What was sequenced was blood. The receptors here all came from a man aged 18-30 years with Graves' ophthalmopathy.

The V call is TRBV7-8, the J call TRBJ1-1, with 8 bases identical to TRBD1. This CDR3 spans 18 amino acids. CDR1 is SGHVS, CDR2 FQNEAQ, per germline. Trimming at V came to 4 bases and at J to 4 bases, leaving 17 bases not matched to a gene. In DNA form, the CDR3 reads TGTGCCAGCAGCTCCGGCGGGGGGCAGGGGGCCTCGGGCACTGAAGCTTTCTTT. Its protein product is CASSSGGGQGASGTEAFF.

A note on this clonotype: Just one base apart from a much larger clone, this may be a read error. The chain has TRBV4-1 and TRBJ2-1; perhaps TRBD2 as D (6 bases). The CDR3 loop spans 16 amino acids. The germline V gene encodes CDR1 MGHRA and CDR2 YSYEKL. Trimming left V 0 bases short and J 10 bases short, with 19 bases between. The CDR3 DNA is TGCGCCAGCAGCCAAGAGGTCGGTAGCGGTAACTACGAGCAGTTCTTC. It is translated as CASSQEVGSGNYEQFF.

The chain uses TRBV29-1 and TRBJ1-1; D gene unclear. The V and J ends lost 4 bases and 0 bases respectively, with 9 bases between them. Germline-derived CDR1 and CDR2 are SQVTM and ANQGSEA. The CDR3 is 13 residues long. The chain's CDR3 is CSVGILMNTEAFF. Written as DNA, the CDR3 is TGCAGCGTTGGGATATTAATGAACACTGAAGCTTTCTTT.

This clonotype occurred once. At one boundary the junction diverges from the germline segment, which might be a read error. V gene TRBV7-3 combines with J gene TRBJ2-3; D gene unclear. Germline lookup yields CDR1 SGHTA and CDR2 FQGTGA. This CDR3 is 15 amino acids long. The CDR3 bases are TGTGTCAGCAGCTTAACGGGCGGTAGCACAGATACGCAGTATTTT. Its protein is CVSSLTGGSTDTQYF.

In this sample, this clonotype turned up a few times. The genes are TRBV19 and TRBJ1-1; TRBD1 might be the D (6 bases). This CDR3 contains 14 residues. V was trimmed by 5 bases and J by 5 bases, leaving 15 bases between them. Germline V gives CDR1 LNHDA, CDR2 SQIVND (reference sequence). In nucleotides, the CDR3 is TGTGCCAGTAGTTCGCGGACAGTTACAACTGAAGCTTTCTTT. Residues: CASSSRTVTTEAFF.

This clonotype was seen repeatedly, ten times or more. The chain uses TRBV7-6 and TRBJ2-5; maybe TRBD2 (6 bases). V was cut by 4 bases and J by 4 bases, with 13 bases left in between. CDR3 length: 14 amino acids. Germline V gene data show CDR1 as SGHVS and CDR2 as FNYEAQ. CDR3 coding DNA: TGTGCCAGCAGCTGGTCTCCTAGCGCAGAGACCCAGTACTTC. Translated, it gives CASSWSPSAETQYF. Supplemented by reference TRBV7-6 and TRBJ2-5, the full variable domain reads GAGVSQSPRYKVTKRGQDVALRCDPISGHVSLYWYRQALGQGPEFLTYFNYEAQQDKSGLPNDRFSAERPEGSISTLTIQRTEQRDSAMYRCASSWSPSAETQYFGPGTRLLVL.

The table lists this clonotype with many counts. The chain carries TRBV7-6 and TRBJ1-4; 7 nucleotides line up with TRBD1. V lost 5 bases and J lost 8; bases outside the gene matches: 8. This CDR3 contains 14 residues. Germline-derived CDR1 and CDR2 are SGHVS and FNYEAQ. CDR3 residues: CASSGVQGREKLFF. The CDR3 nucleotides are TGTGCCAGCAGCGGCGTACAGGGGAGGGAAAAACTGTTTTTT.

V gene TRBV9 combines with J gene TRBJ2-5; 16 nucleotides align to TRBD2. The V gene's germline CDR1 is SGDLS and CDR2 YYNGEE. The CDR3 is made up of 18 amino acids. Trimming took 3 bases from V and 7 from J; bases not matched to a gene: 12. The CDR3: CASSAGTSGRGGPRTQYF. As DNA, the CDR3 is TGTGCCAGCAGCGCGGGGACTAGCGGGAGGGGAGGACCTCGGACCCAGTACTTC.

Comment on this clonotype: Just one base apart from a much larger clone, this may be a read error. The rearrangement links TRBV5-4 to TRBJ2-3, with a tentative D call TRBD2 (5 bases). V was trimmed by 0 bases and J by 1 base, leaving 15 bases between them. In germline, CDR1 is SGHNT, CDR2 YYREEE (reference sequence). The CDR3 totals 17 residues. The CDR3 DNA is TGTGCCAGCAGCTTGGGGAGGCCTGATTGGGGCACAGATACGCAGTATTTT. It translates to CASSLGRPDWGTDTQYF. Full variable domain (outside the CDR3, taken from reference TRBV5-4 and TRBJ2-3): ETGVTQSPTHLIKTRGQQVTLRCSSQSGHNTVSWYQQALGQGPQFIFQYYREEENGRGNFPPRFSGLQFPNYSSELNVNALELDDSALYLCASSLGRPDWGTDTQYFGPGTRLTVL.

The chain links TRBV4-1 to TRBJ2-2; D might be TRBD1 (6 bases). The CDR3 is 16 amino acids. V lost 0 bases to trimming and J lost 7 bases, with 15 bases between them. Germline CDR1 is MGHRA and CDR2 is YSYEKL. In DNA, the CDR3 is TGCGCCAGCAGCCAAGAAGGGTGGACAGTGCGCGGGGAGCTGTTTTTT. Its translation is CASSQEGWTVRGELFF.

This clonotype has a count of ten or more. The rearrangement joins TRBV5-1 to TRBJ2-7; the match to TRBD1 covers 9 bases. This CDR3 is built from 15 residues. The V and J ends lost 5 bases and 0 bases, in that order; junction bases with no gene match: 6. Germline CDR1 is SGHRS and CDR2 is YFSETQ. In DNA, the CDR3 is TGCGCCAGCAGACCCGGACAGGGGAGCTCCTACGAGCAGTACTTC. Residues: CASRPGQGSSYEQYF. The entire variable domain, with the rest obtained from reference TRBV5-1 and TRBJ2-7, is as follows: KAGVTQTPRYLIKTRGQQVTLSCSPISGHRSVSWYQQTPGQGLQFLFEYFSETQRNKGNFPGRFSGRQFSNSRSEMNVSTLELGDSALYLCASRPGQGSSYEQYFGPGTRLTVT.

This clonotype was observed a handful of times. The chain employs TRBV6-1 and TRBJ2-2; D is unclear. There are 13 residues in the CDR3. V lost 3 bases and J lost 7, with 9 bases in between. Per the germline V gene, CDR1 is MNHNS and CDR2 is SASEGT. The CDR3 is CASSDDSSGELFF. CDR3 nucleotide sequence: TGTGCCAGCAGTGACGACTCAAGCGGGGAGCTGTTTTTT.

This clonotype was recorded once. The CDR3 region has the DNA TGCGCTTCGAGTCAGTTGCCCAAAAACATTCAGTACTTC. Translated: CASSQLPKNIQYF. This sequence joins TRBV10-1 and TRBJ2-4; D not certain. The CDR3 length is 13 residues. CDR1 is WNHNN, CDR2 SYGVQD, per germline (reference sequence).

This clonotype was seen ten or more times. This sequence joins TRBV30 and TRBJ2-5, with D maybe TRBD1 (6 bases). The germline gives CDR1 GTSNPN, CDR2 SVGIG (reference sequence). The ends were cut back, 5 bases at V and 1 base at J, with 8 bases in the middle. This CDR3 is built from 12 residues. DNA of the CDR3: TGTGCCTGGGGACAGTCCCAAGAGACCCAGTACTTC. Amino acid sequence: CAWGQSQETQYF.

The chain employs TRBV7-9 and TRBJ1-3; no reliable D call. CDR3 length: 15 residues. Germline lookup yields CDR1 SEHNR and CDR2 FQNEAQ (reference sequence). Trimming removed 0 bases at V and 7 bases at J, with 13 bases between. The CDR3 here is CASSLAQSFGNTIYF. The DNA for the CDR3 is TGTGCCAGCAGCTTAGCACAGAGTTTTGGGAACACCATATATTTT.

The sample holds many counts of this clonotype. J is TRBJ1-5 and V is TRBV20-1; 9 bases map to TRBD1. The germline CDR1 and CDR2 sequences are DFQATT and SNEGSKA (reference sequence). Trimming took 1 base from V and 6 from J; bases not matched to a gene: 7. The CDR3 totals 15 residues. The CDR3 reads CSARVRDRVIQPQHF. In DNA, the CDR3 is TGCAGTGCTAGAGTCCGGGACAGGGTTATTCAGCCCCAGCATTTT.

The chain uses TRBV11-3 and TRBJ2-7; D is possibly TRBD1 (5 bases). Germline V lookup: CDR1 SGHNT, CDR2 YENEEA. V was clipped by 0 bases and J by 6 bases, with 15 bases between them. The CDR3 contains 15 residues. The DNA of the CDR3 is TGTGCCAGCAGCTTAGACCCAGGGTTATTCTCCGAGCAGTACTTC. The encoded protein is CASSLDPGLFSEQYF. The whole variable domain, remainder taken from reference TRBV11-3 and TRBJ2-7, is EAGVVQSPRYKIIEKKQPVAFWCNPISGHNTLYWYLQNLGQGPELLIRYENEEAVDDSQLPKDRFSAERLKGVDSTLKIQPAELGDSAVYLCASSLDPGLFSEQYFGPGTRLTVT.